Included here is one TCR beta chain sequence, with context. These data belong to a study of technical replicates of blood from four donors. Germline lookup yields CDR1 MDHEN and CDR2 SYDVKM. The CDR3 sequence is 17 residues long. The V and J ends lost 4 bases and 1 base, in that order; junction bases with no gene match: 11. Assay used: immunoSEQ multiplex PCR; TCRdb lists only in-frame clones, some missing. The sample has about 91,000 clones, around 92% seen once. This chain uses TRBV28 with TRBJ1-2, with TRBD1 identical over 8 bases. Material for sequencing was T cells isolated from PBMCs. The sequence was obtained from a human donor in good health. The CDR3 spells CASSSWTGTGVNYGYTF. CDR3 DNA: TGTGCCAGCAGTTCTTGGACAGGGACGGGGGTTAACTATGGCTACACCTTC.